These 27 T cell receptor beta chains share one sample of origin, sequenced in a study of Graves' ophthalmopathy and Graves' hyperthyroidism. RNA transcripts yielded amplified TCR beta CDR3 regions. The workflow started with a first-round RT-PCR run with HTBI primers and then moved on to a second-round multiplex PCR. TCRdb re-analysed the multiplex PCR reads in MiXCR, keeping a single row per CDR3 protein. The sample holds 900,000 to 1,200,000 distinct CDR3 sequences, 36% seen once. Sequenced input: peripheral blood or thyroid tissue (not recorded which). These receptors were obtained from an adult man with Graves' hyperthyroidism.

The sample holds a few counts of this clonotype. The chain recombines TRBV9 with TRBJ1-3; D ambiguous. CDR3 size: 16 residues. Trimming took 2 bases from V and 2 from J, leaving 14 bases between them. From germline, CDR1 is SGDLS and CDR2 YYNGEE. The DNA of the CDR3 is TGTGCCAGCAGCGTTAGTCGACGGCCCACTGGAAACACCATATATTTT. It encodes CASSVSRRPTGNTIYF.

J is TRBJ1-6 and V is TRBV12-3 or TRBV12-4; D call uncertain. This CDR3 region has 15 residues. V shed 5 bases and J shed 6 bases, with 14 bases lying between them. CDR3 nucleotides: TGTGCCAGCAGTCCCAGGACTTCTGGTAATTCACCCCTCCACTTT. Translating it yields CASSPRTSGNSPLHF.

This clonotype came up many times. The chain joins TRBV20-1 to TRBJ1-5; D unresolved. The V end lost 5 bases, the J end lost 2 bases, and 7 bases lay between the germline ends. In germline, CDR1 is DFQATT, CDR2 SNEGSKA (reference sequence). The CDR3 has 12 amino acids. CDR3 amino acids: CSAWGGNQPQHF. The DNA of the CDR3 is TGCAGTGCTTGGGGTGGCAATCAGCCCCAGCATTTT.

The genes are TRBV7-2 and TRBJ2-5; D possibly corresponds to TRBD2 (5 bases). Germline CDR1 SGHTA, CDR2 FQGNSA. This CDR3 is built from 14 residues. V dropped 4 bases and J dropped 7 bases, with 16 bases sitting between them. This CDR3 reads CASSSDTGIGTQYF. The CDR3 DNA is TGTGCCAGCAGCTCCGACACCGGGATCGGGACCCAGTACTTC.

Of note for this clonotype: The junction does not match germline at one end; this may be a read error. This chain connects TRBV9 to TRBJ2-5, with 11 bases matching TRBD2. Germline V gives CDR1 SGDLS, CDR2 YYNGEE. The CDR3 runs to 15 residues. The CDR3 DNA reads TGTGCCAGCAGCGTATCTAGCGGGAGGCAAGAGACCAAGTACTTC. Translation gives CASSVSSGRQETKYF.

The rearrangement uses TRBV12-3 or TRBV12-4 and TRBJ1-1, with 8 bases fitting TRBD1. J lost 11 bases, V lost 5 bases, and 10 bases had no gene match. CDR3 length equals 13 residues. This chain's CDR3 is CASSTTGVSAAFF. As DNA, the CDR3 is TGTGCCAGCAGTACGACAGGGGTTTCGGCTGCTTTCTTT.

This chain links TRBV7-8 with TRBJ2-3; D possibly matches TRBD1 or TRBD2 (7 bases each). The CDR3 totals 17 residues. V was clipped by 7 bases and J by 3 bases, with 23 bases between them. CDR1 and CDR2 from the germline V gene are SGHVS and FQNEAQ. CDR3 loop: CASTQGGWEGRTDTQYF. CDR3 coding DNA: TGTGCCAGCACCCAGGGGGGTTGGGAGGGCAGGACAGATACGCAGTATTTT. The full variable domain, its missing parts supplied by reference TRBV7-8 and TRBJ2-3, is GAGVSQSPRYKVAKRGQDVALRCDPISGHVSLFWYQQALGQGPEFLTYFQNEAQLDKSGLPSDRFFAERPEGSVSTLKIQRTQQEDSAVYLCASTQGGWEGRTDTQYFGPGTRLTVL.

V is TRBV25-1 and J is TRBJ1-2; the D is unclear. The CDR3 runs to 16 residues. Trimming shortened V by 5 bases and J by 1 base, and 17 bases separated the two germline ends. Germline CDR1 and CDR2: MGHDK and SYGVNS. CDR3 nucleotide sequence: TGTGCCAGCAGTTTATGGGCCCAAGTCGGTAACTATGGCTACACCTTC. As protein: CASSLWAQVGNYGYTF.

At least ten counts were recorded for this clonotype. The genes are TRBV2 and TRBJ1-1, with D unresolved. The V gene's germline CDR1 is SNHLY and CDR2 FYNNEI. This CDR3 contains 16 residues. Trimming left V 8 bases short and J 1 base short, with 20 bases between. Here the CDR3 DNA reads TGTGCCAGCTTTGGAGGAATCGGGAATGGGAACACTGAAGCTTTCTTT. Encoded protein: CASFGGIGNGNTEAFF.

As regards this clonotype: Since a much larger clone is just one base distant, this may be a read error. J is TRBJ1-1 and V is TRBV6-5, with D tentatively TRBD1 (5 bases). The germline CDR1 and CDR2 sequences are MNHEY and SVGAGI. This CDR3 is built from 14 residues. CDR3: CTSSFGATLAEAFF. Written as DNA, the CDR3 is TGTACCAGCAGTTTCGGGGCGACCCTCGCTGAAGCTTTCTTT.

V gene TRBV29-1 combines with J gene TRBJ1-3; 7 bases fit TRBD1. Germline loops: CDR1 SQVTM, CDR2 ANQGSEA. V gave up 8 bases and J gave up 0 bases; unmatched junction bases: 4. The CDR3 has 13 residues. The CDR3 reads CSRDSSSGNTIYF. In DNA, the CDR3 is TGCAGCCGGGACAGCAGCTCTGGAAACACCATATATTTT. Filled out from reference TRBV29-1 and TRBJ1-3, the complete variable domain reads SAVISQKPSRDICQRGTSLTIQCQVDSQVTMMFWYRQQPGQSLTLIATANQGSEATYESGFVIDKFPISRPNLTFSTLTVSNMSPEDSSIYLCSRDSSSGNTIYFGEGSWLTVV.

The chain joins TRBV25-1 to TRBJ2-1; 12 bases are shared with TRBD2. V was pared by 3 bases and J by 12 bases, with 9 bases of the junction left unmatched. Looked up from germline, CDR1 is MGHDK and CDR2 is SYGVNS. The CDR3 spans 15 residues. In DNA form, the CDR3 reads TGTGCCAGCAGTGATCCTAGCGGGAGGGGGGGAGTGCAGTTCTTC. This sequence encodes CASSDPSGRGGVQFF.

This clonotype was detected ten times or more. J is TRBJ1-1 and V is TRBV7-2, with TRBD1 matching over 11 bases. The CDR3 totals 15 residues. The germline V gene encodes CDR1 SGHTA and CDR2 FQGNSA. V trimming: 5 bases; J trimming: 4 bases; junction bases outside the gene matches: 6. CDR3 region: CASSTGQGARTEAFF. The CDR3 bases are TGTGCCAGCAGCACCGGACAGGGGGCGCGCACTGAAGCTTTCTTT.

This clonotype occurred many times. This chain links TRBV19 with TRBJ1-2; the match to TRBD1 covers 7 bases. The length of the CDR3 is 14 residues. Germline V gene data show CDR1 as LNHDA and CDR2 as SQIVND (reference sequence). The ends lost 7 bases at V and 4 bases at J; junction bases unmatched: 9. The CDR3 protein is CASTKLGTAYGYTF. In DNA, the CDR3 is TGTGCCAGTACTAAGCTTGGGACAGCCTATGGCTACACCTTC.

The J gene is TRBJ2-2, the V gene TRBV2; a weak D match, TRBD2 (5 bases). Trimming removed 6 bases from V and 7 bases from J, with 18 bases in between. The germline V gene encodes CDR1 SNHLY and CDR2 FYNNEI. This CDR3 region has 15 residues. CDR3 protein: CASSNYRRTSGELFF. CDR3 nucleotide sequence: TGTGCCAGCAGCAACTACCGGAGGACCAGCGGGGAGCTGTTTTTT.

This clonotype was seen repeatedly, ten times or more. This chain uses TRBV5-6 with TRBJ2-5; no reliable D call. Trimming left V 0 bases short and J 5 bases short, with 5 bases between. This CDR3 has 12 amino acids. Per the germline V gene, CDR1 is SGHDT and CDR2 is YYEEEE. CDR3 sequence: CASSLAHETQYF. In nucleotides, the CDR3 is TGTGCCAGCAGCTTGGCGCATGAGACCCAGTACTTC.

V and J are TRBV11-2 and TRBJ2-7, with D unclear. Germline V lookup: CDR1 SGHAT, CDR2 FQNNGV. The V end was cut by 5 bases, the J end by 5 bases, with 16 bases between. This CDR3 is built from 14 residues. The CDR3 here is CASSRAKGRDEQYF. DNA of the CDR3: TGTGCCAGCAGCCGTGCCAAGGGTCGGGACGAGCAGTACTTC. Combining the CDR3 with reference TRBV11-2 and TRBJ2-7 gives the whole variable domain EAGVAQSPRYKIIEKRQSVAFWCNPISGHATLYWYQQILGQGPKLLIQFQNNGVVDDSQLPKDRFSAERLKGVDSTLKIQPAKLEDSAVYLCASSRAKGRDEQYFGPGTRLTVT.

This clonotype was counted only a few times. The chain links TRBV4-2 to TRBJ1-1, with D hard to call. This CDR3 spans 14 amino acids. With 1 base removed from V and 4 bases from J, the gap between germline ends came to 10 bases. Germline loops: CDR1 LGHNA, CDR2 YNFKEQ. The CDR3 reads CASSQALVGTEAFF. The CDR3, as DNA: TGTGCCAGCAGCCAAGCCCTGGTGGGCACTGAAGCTTTCTTT.

On this clonotype: The CDR3 does not close with the conserved phenylalanine or tryptophan, likely indicating a read error. Because the CDR3's place on the DNA is in doubt, the DNA is left out and the CDR3 is given as listed by TCRdb. This chain uses TRBV19 with TRBJ1-1. The CDR3 spans 10 amino acids, including both terminal residues. The germline CDR1 and CDR2 sequences are LNHDA and SQIVND (reference sequence). CDR3 region: CASSIDNGLY.

The V gene is TRBV5-1, the J gene TRBJ1-1, with D uncertain. V lost 2 bases, J lost 0 bases, and 11 bases lay in between. This CDR3 has 15 amino acids. Germline V gene data show CDR1 as SGHRS and CDR2 as YFSETQ. For the CDR3, the DNA is TGCGCCAGCAGCTTCAAGACGGCCATGAACACTGAAGCTTTCTTT. This codes for CASSFKTAMNTEAFF. Full variable domain (outside the CDR3, taken from reference TRBV5-1 and TRBJ1-1): KAGVTQTPRYLIKTRGQQVTLSCSPISGHRSVSWYQQTPGQGLQFLFEYFSETQRNKGNFPGRFSGRQFSNSRSEMNVSTLELGDSALYLCASSFKTAMNTEAFFGQGTRLTVV.

This clonotype came up many times. The chain combines TRBV10-2 with TRBJ1-6, with a weak D call TRBD1 (5 bases). The CDR3 has 15 amino acids. The germline CDR1 and CDR2 sequences are WSHSY and SAAADI. V lost 5 bases, J lost 7 bases, and 15 bases lay in between. The CDR3 DNA follows: TGCGCCAGCAGTTTCCGCAGGGCTCAGAATTCACCCCTCCACTTT. Its protein product is CASSFRRAQNSPLHF.

The chain carries TRBV5-6 and TRBJ2-7, with TRBD1 matching 9 bases. The CDR3 spans 15 residues. From germline, CDR1 is SGHDT and CDR2 YYEEEE. Trimming took 4 bases from V and 4 from J; bases not matched to a gene: 9. The CDR3 protein is CASSHTTGGWYEQYF. The CDR3 DNA reads as TGTGCCAGCAGCCATACGACAGGGGGTTGGTACGAGCAGTACTTC.

This clonotype was observed at least ten times. V and J are TRBV24-1 and TRBJ2-7, with 8 positions matching TRBD1. Germline trimming cut 4 bases from V and 5 bases from J; bases unmatched to any gene: 6. This CDR3 region has 14 residues. Looked up from germline, CDR1 is KGHDR and CDR2 is SFDVKD. CDR3 coding DNA: TGTGCCACCAGTGACCATGGACAGGGCCACGAGCAGTACTTC. Amino acid sequence: CATSDHGQGHEQYF.

This clonotype was detected many times. The chain combines TRBV5-1 with TRBJ2-7; D not certain. The CDR3 has 14 residues. CDR1 SGHRS and CDR2 YFSETQ come from the germline V gene. With 1 base removed from V and 4 bases from J, the gap between germline ends came to 12 bases. Here the CDR3 DNA reads TGCGCCAGCAGCTTGACGGGTAGGGTGTACGAGCAGTACTTC. This sequence encodes CASSLTGRVYEQYF.

This clonotype was recorded many times. This chain joins TRBV5-4 and TRBJ2-5, with D perhaps given as TRBD1 or TRBD2 (6 bases each). With 4 bases removed from V and 3 bases from J, the gap between germline ends came to 13 bases. CDR1 and CDR2 (germline): SGHNT, YYREEE (reference sequence). The CDR3 spans 14 residues. The CDR3: CASSHIGGKETQYF. DNA of the CDR3: TGTGCCAGCAGCCACATCGGGGGCAAAGAGACCCAGTACTTC.

CDR3 DNA: TGTGCCAGCAAGGCGGACAGGACCTCTGGAAACACCATATATTTT. It is translated as CASKADRTSGNTIYF. V is TRBV7-2 and J is TRBJ1-3; TRBD1 agrees at 7 bases. This CDR3 region has 15 residues. Germline V gives CDR1 SGHTA, CDR2 FQGNSA. V lost 7 bases to trimming and J lost 0 bases; unmatched junction nucleotides: 6.

The rearrangement links TRBV5-1 to TRBJ2-7, with D possibly matching TRBD1 (5 bases). CDR1 is SGHRS, CDR2 YFSETQ, per germline. This CDR3 is built from 15 residues. Trimming removed 4 bases from V and 0 bases from J, with 14 bases in between. As DNA, the CDR3 is TGCGCCAGCAGCCTGTTGACAGACTCCTCCTACGAGCAGTACTTC. Translation: CASSLLTDSSYEQYF.